The 25 T cell receptor beta chains below all came from one sample that was sequenced in a study of cytomegalovirus exposure and HLA in healthy donors. The PCR ran on 60 Vbeta and 13 Jbeta primers. Repertoires were generated with immunoSEQ multiplex PCR, while TCRdb's copy carries only in-frame clones and drops some. The sample table includes over 30,000 clones. The sequenced sample was PBMCs. The receptors originated from a man in his forties in good health and CMV-seronegative.

V gene TRBV28 combines with J gene TRBJ1-5; 11 nucleotides align to TRBD1. The CDR3 runs to 18 residues. Germline lookup yields CDR1 MDHEN and CDR2 SYDVKM. Germline trimming cut 9 bases from V and 3 bases from J; bases unmatched to any gene: 16. CDR3 residues: CARLQTGTGGYLNQPQHF. The CDR3 DNA sequence: TGTGCCAGACTACAAACCGGGACAGGGGGATATCTCAATCAGCCCCAGCATTTT.

The chain couples TRBV19 to TRBJ1-5; a weak D match, TRBD1 (5 bases). This CDR3 is 15 amino acids long. Germline CDR1 LNHDA, CDR2 SQIVND (reference sequence). The V gene lost 7 bases and the J gene lost 0 bases, with 13 bases spanning the gap. CDR3 sequence (DNA): TGTGCCAGTACCATTGGACACTTTAGCAATCAGCCCCAGCATTTT. Protein: CASTIGHFSNQPQHF.

The chain carries TRBV29-1 and TRBJ2-7; TRBD1 matches 9 bases. V gave up 4 bases and J gave up 7 bases; unmatched junction bases: 11. CDR3 length: 14 amino acids. CDR1 and CDR2 (germline): SQVTM, ANQGSEA. CDR3 loop: CSVAPGQGLPEQYF. The CDR3 region has the DNA TGCAGCGTTGCTCCGGGACAGGGCCTCCCTGAGCAGTACTTC.

The V gene is TRBV7-3, the J gene TRBJ1-1; 7 bases line up with TRBD1. Unmatched junction bases numbered 7, after V lost 5 bases and J lost 1 base. This CDR3 region has 15 residues. CDR1 is SGHTA, CDR2 FQGTGA, per germline. CDR3 loop: CASSPRGTANTEAFF. CDR3 bases: TGTGCCAGCAGCCCCCGGGGGACAGCGAACACTGAAGCTTTCTTT.

The rearrangement uses TRBV4-3 and TRBJ2-5, with 10 bases aligning to TRBD1. The CDR3 consists of 15 residues. Trimming took 5 bases from V and 5 from J; bases not matched to a gene: 8. Germline-derived CDR1 and CDR2 are LGHNA and YSLEER. CDR3 in DNA: TGCGCCAGCAGCAAAGGGACAGGGGAGCCGGAGACCCAGTACTTC. Encoded protein: CASSKGTGEPETQYF.

This chain connects TRBV9 to TRBJ2-5, with TRBD1 matching 7 bases. With 4 bases clipped from V and 3 bases from J, the junction kept 15 bases outside the gene matches. The CDR3 loop spans 17 amino acids. CDR1 is SGDLS and CDR2 is YYNGEE in the germline V gene. The CDR3 spells CASSPGGAGGVKETQYF. The CDR3 DNA reads TGTGCCAGCAGCCCCGGTGGGGCAGGGGGAGTGAAAGAGACCCAGTACTTC. Based on the CDR3 plus reference TRBV9 and TRBJ2-5, the full variable domain is DSGVTQTPKHLITATGQRVTLRCSPRSGDLSVYWYQQSLDQGLQFLIQYYNGEERAKGNILERFSAQQFPDLHSELNLSSLELGDSALYFCASSPGGAGGVKETQYFGPGTRLLVL.

The chain carries TRBV5-1 and TRBJ2-7, with 10 bases lining up with TRBD2. The germline gives CDR1 SGHRS, CDR2 YFSETQ. This CDR3 is 14 amino acids long. J was trimmed by 2 bases and V by 3 bases; bases with no gene match: 2. CDR3 in amino acids: CASSSSGRAYEQYF. The CDR3 DNA reads as TGCGCCAGCAGCTCAAGCGGGAGGGCCTACGAGCAGTACTTC.

Of note for this clone: Other DNA sequences from this sample encode an identical CDR3 as well. V is TRBV25-1 and J is TRBJ2-6, with D possibly being TRBD2 (7 bases). Germline CDR1 reads MGHDK; CDR2 reads SYGVNS. The CDR3 contains 17 residues. V was clipped by 2 bases and J by 0 bases, with 11 bases between them. CDR3 sequence reads: CASSERGAISGANVLTF. CDR3 nucleotide sequence: TGTGCCAGCAGTGAACGGGGGGCGATCTCTGGGGCCAACGTCCTGACTTTC.

V gene TRBV14 combines with J gene TRBJ1-2; no firm D call. There are 13 residues in the CDR3. V gave up 1 base and J gave up 5 bases, with 8 bases separating them. Germline CDR1 reads SGHDN; CDR2 reads FVKESK. Here the CDR3 DNA reads TGTGCCAGCAGCCAAGCAAGGAGTTATGGCTACACCTTC. Translation: CASSQARSYGYTF.

The chain joins TRBV20-1 to TRBJ2-7; TRBD2 is a possible D gene (6 bases). Trimming left V 5 bases short and J 7 bases short, with 9 bases between. The CDR3 runs 10 residues. In germline, CDR1 is DFQATT, CDR2 SNEGSKA (reference sequence). This CDR3 reads CSASREEQYF. The DNA of the CDR3 is TGCAGTGCTTCGCGGGAAGAGCAGTACTTC.

V and J are TRBV28 and TRBJ1-5; the match to TRBD1 covers 12 bases. This CDR3 is 16 amino acids long. V gave up 5 bases and J gave up 7 bases; unmatched junction bases: 9. Germline V gives CDR1 MDHEN, CDR2 SYDVKM. CDR3 DNA sequence: TGTGCCAGCAGTGATTCGGGACAGGGGGCAAGGCAGCCCCAGCATTTT. This codes for CASSDSGQGARQPQHF.

This sequence joins TRBV2 and TRBJ1-2; 12 bases are a match to TRBD1. J lost 7 bases, V lost 3 bases, and 3 bases had no gene match. Germline lookup yields CDR1 SNHLY and CDR2 FYNNEI. The CDR3 spans 14 residues. The CDR3 nucleotides read TGTGCCAGCAGTGATGGGACAGGGGGCTCTGGCTACACCTTC. This sequence encodes CASSDGTGGSGYTF.

The chain carries TRBV18 and TRBJ1-2; no clear D gene. Trimming removed 8 bases from V and 8 bases from J, with 27 bases in between. The germline V gene encodes CDR1 KGHSH and CDR2 LQKENI. This CDR3 region has 16 residues. The CDR3 reads CASTPWAGRGEGGYTF. CDR3 bases: TGTGCCAGCACTCCTTGGGCAGGCCGGGGTGAAGGGGGCTACACCTTC. Drawing the rest from reference TRBV18 and TRBJ1-2, the complete variable domain is NAGVMQNPRHLVRRRGQEARLRCSPMKGHSHVYWYRQLPEEGLKFMVYLQKENIIDESGMPKERFSAEFPKEGPSILRIQQVVRGDSAAYFCASTPWAGRGEGGYTFGSGTRLTVV.

V is TRBV30 and J is TRBJ2-7; possibly TRBD2 for D (5 bases). Germline assignment: CDR1 GTSNPN and CDR2 SVGIG (reference sequence). With 0 bases removed from V and 2 bases from J, the gap between germline ends came to 8 bases. This CDR3 is 13 amino acids long. CDR3 nucleotides: TGTGCCTGGAGTGTACTAGTTGCCTACGAGCAGTACTTC. This sequence encodes CAWSVLVAYEQYF.

This chain links TRBV5-1 with TRBJ1-1, with D possibly TRBD1 on 5 matching bases. V was shortened by 1 base and J by 1 base, with 17 bases between the two germline ends. There are 17 residues in the CDR3. In germline, CDR1 is SGHRS, CDR2 YFSETQ. CDR3 sequence reads: CASSLFGHHVSNTEAFF. The CDR3 DNA reads TGCGCCAGCAGCTTGTTTGGACACCACGTGTCGAACACTGAAGCTTTCTTT.

This clone is labeled medium-sized based on frequency. This chain uses TRBV10-3 with TRBJ2-1; D is ambiguous. The CDR3 loop spans 14 amino acids. Germline V gene lookup returns CDR1 ENHRY and CDR2 SYGVKD. The V end was cut by 2 bases, the J end by 9 bases, with 14 bases between. CDR3 region: CAISEGAGASEQFF. The CDR3 region has the DNA TGTGCCATCAGTGAGGGTGCAGGCGCCAGTGAGCAGTTCTTC.

The rearrangement joins TRBV5-1 to TRBJ2-3; TRBD2 matches 8 bases. V gave up 1 base and J gave up 3 bases; unmatched junction bases: 10. This CDR3 is built from 17 residues. CDR1 SGHRS and CDR2 YFSETQ come from the germline V gene. CDR3 nucleotide sequence: TGCGCCAGCAGCTTGTCAGTAACTAGCGGAGTTACAGATACGCAGTATTTT. Protein sequence: CASSLSVTSGVTDTQYF.

V and J are TRBV9 and TRBJ1-1; 7 bases fit TRBD1. The CDR3 covers 15 residues. Losses at the gene ends were 4 bases for V and 4 bases for J; bases not matched to a gene: 10. Germline values: CDR1 SGDLS, CDR2 YYNGEE. CDR3 in DNA: TGTGCCAGCAGCACCACGACAGGGTCGGGCACTGAAGCTTTCTTT. Its protein is CASSTTTGSGTEAFF.

The V call is TRBV9, the J call TRBJ2-3; D unclear. CDR1 SGDLS and CDR2 YYNGEE come from the germline V gene. The CDR3 is made up of 12 amino acids. V shed 3 bases and J shed 1 base, with 3 bases lying between them. This chain's CDR3 is CASSAGTDTQYF. The DNA for the CDR3 is TGTGCCAGCAGCGCGGGCACAGATACGCAGTATTTT.

V usage is TRBV13 and J usage is TRBJ1-1; no clear D. The CDR3 runs to 17 residues. Trimming took off 2 bases at V and 7 bases at J, with 23 bases between the two ends. Germline CDR1 and CDR2: PRHDT and FYEKMQ (reference sequence). The CDR3 sequence: CASSLYTGLITEYEAFF. CDR3 nucleotide sequence: TGTGCCAGCAGCTTATATACCGGACTGATTACGGAATATGAAGCTTTCTTT.

The genes are TRBV7-2 and TRBJ1-2; D not certain. V shed 5 bases and J shed 7 bases, with 14 bases lying between them. CDR3 length: 13 residues. The V gene's germline CDR1 is SGHTA and CDR2 FQGNSA. The CDR3 DNA reads TGTGCCAGCAGCCGAGACTCTCGGGTTGGCTACACCTTC. It specifies CASSRDSRVGYTF.

The chain combines TRBV6-1 with TRBJ1-1; 9 bases map to TRBD1. This CDR3 has 14 amino acids. The J segment lost 4 bases and the V segment lost 6 bases, leaving 6 bases of the junction unmatched. The germline CDR1 and CDR2 sequences are MNHNS and SASEGT. CDR3 DNA sequence: TGTGCCAGCAGAACCCGGGACAGGGTCACTGAAGCTTTCTTT. Translating gives CASRTRDRVTEAFF.

V and J are TRBV30 and TRBJ2-3; 8 bases match TRBD2. The CDR3 has 15 amino acids. Per germline, CDR1 GTSNPN and CDR2 SVGIG (reference sequence). V was pared by 2 bases and J by 2 bases, with 6 bases of the junction left unmatched. CDR3 in DNA: TGTGCCTGGAGTAAAGGGACTAGAAACACAGATACGCAGTATTTT. Translating gives CAWSKGTRNTDTQYF.

The rearrangement joins TRBV5-4 to TRBJ2-5, with D perhaps TRBD2 (6 bases). V was shortened by 3 bases and J by 2 bases, with 8 bases between the two germline ends. CDR1 is SGHNT and CDR2 is YYREEE in the germline V gene (reference sequence). This CDR3 spans 13 amino acids. CDR3 DNA sequence: TGTGCCAGCAGCTGGCTAGCGCAAGAGACCCAGTACTTC. Protein product: CASSWLAQETQYF.

V and J are TRBV6-1 and TRBJ1-1, with a tentative D call TRBD1 (6 bases). V was pared by 8 bases and J by 1 base, with 14 bases between. Germline V gene data show CDR1 as MNHNS and CDR2 as SASEGT. The CDR3 contains 14 residues. The CDR3 region is CASLKPGANTEAFF. CDR3 sequence (DNA): TGTGCCAGCCTAAAACCAGGGGCGAACACTGAAGCTTTCTTT.